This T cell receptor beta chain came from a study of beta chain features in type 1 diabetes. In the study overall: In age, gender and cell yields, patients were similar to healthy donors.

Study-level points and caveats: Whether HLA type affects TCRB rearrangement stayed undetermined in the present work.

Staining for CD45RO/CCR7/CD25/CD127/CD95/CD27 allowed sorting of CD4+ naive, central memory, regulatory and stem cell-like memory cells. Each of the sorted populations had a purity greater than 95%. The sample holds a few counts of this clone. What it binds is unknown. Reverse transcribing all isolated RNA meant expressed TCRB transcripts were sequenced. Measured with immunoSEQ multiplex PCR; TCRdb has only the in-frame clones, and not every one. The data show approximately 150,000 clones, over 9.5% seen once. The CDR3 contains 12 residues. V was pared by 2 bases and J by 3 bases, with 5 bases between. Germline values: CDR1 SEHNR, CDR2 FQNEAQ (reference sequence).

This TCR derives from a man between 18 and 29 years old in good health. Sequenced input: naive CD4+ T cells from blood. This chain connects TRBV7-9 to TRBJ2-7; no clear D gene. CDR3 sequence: CASSLLNYEQYF. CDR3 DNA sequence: TGTGCCAGCAGCTTATTAAACTACGAGCAGTACTTC. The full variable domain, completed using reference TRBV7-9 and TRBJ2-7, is DTGVSQNPRHKITKRGQNVTFRCDPISEHNRLYWYRQTLGQGPEFLTYFQNEAQLEKSRLLSDRFSAERPKGSFSTLEIQRTEQGDSAMYLCASSLLNYEQYFGPGTRLTVT.